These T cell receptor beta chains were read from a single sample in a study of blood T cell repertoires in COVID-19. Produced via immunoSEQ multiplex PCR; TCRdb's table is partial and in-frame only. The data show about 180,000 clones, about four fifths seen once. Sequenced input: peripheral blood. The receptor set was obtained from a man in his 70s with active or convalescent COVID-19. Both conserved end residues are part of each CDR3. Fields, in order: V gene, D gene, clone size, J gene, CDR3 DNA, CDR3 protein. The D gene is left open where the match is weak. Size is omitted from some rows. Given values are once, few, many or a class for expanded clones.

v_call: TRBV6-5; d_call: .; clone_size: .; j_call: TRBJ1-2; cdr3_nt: TGTGCCAGCAGTCGACAAGGAGGAATGGGTGGCTACACCTTC; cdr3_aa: CASSRQGGMGGYTF
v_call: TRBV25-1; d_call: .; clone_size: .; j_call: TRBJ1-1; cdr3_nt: TGTGCCAGCAGTAACCCCGGGGAGGGGAACACTGAAGCTTTCTTT; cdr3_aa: CASSNPGEGNTEAFF
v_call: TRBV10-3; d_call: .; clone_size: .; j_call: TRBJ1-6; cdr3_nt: TGTGCCATCAGGACGGGGGAGAATTCACCCCTCCACTTT; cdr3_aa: CAIRTGENSPLHF
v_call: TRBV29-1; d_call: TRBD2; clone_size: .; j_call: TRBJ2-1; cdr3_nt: TGCAGCGTTGAAGAACCAGGACTAGCGGGTCGCTCCTACAATGAGCAGTTCTTC; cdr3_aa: CSVEEPGLAGRSYNEQFF
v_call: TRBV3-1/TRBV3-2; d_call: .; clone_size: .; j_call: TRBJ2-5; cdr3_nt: TGTGCCAGCAGCCCCGGGCGCCAGGGTAAGACCCAGTACTTC; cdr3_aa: CASSPGRQGKTQYF
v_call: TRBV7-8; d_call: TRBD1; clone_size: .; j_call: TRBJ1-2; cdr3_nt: TGTGCCAGCAGCTTATCAACAGGGGGGTATGGCTACACCTTC; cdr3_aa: CASSLSTGGYGYTF
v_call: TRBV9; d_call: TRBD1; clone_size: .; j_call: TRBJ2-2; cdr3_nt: TGTGCCAGCAGCTCTGACAGGGCCGGGGAGCTGTTTTTT; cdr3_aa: CASSSDRAGELFF
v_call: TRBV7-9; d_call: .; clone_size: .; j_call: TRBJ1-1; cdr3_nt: TGTGCCAGCAGCTTCCCCGGGGGGACTGAAGCTTTCTTT; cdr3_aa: CASSFPGGTEAFF
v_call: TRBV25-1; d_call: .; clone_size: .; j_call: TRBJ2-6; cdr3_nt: TGTGCCAGCAGTGATCCCCGACAGCTCGCCAACGTCCTGACTTTC; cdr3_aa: CASSDPRQLANVLTF
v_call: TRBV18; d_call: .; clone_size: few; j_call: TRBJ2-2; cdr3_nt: TGTGCCAGCTCACTACGGACTCCGGTCGACACCGGGGAGCTGTTTTTT; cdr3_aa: CASSLRTPVDTGELFF
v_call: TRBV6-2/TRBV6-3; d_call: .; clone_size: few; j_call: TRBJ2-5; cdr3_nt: TGTGCCAGCAGTAGGAAGCGGCAAGAGACCCAGTACTTC; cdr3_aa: CASSRKRQETQYF
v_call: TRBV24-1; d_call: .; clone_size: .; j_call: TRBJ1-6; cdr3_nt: TGTGCCGCCTCGGGGATCCCCTCCTATAATTCACCCCTCCACTTT; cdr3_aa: CAASGIPSYNSPLHF
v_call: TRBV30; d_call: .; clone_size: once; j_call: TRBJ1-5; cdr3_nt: TGTGCCTGGAGTGCGGGGGGCGTCAATCAGCCCCAGCATTTT; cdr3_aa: CAWSAGGVNQPQHF
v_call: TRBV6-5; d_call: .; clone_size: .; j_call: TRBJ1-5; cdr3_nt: TGTGCCAGTTTCTCTCGGGGTCAGCCCCAGCATTTT; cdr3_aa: CASFSRGQPQHF
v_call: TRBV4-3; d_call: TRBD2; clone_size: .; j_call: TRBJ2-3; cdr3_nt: TGCGCCAGCAGCCAAGATTTACGGGGGGGGGCAGATACGCAGTATTTT; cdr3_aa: CASSQDLRGGADTQYF
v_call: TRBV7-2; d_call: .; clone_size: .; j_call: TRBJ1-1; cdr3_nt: TGTGCCAGCAGTTTTGACAGGTTGAACACTGAAGCTTTCTTT; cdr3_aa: CASSFDRLNTEAFF
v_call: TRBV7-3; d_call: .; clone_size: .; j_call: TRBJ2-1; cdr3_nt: TGTGCCAGCAGCTTAATGAGGCATCCCAATGAGCAGTTCTTC; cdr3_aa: CASSLMRHPNEQFF
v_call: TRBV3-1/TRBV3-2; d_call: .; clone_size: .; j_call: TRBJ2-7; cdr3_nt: TGTGCCAGCAGCCCGACAGGAGCCAACTACGAGCAGTACTTC; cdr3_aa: CASSPTGANYEQYF
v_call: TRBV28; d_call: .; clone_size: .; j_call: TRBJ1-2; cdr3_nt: TGTGCCAGCGCGGCAAACTATGGCTACACCTTC; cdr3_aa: CASAANYGYTF
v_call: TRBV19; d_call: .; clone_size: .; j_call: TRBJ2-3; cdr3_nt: TGTGCCAGTAGTATACGTTGGGGGGACGGCACAGATACGCAGTATTTT; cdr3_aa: CASSIRWGDGTDTQYF
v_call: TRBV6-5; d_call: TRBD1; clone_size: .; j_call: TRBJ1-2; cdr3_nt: TGTGCCAGCAGTTTCCTGACAGGGGGCTCCTATGGCTACACCTTC; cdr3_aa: CASSFLTGGSYGYTF
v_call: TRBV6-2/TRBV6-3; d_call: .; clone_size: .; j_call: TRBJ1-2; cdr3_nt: TGTGCCAGCAGTTACGGGGAGGACTATGGCTACACCTTC; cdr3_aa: CASSYGEDYGYTF
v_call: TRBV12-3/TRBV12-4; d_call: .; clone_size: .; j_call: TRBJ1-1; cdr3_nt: TGTGCCAGCGGAGGGGAAAGCACTGAAGCTTTCTTT; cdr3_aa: CASGGESTEAFF
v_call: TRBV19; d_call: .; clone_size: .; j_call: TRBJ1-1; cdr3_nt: TGTGCCAGTAGTATTGGAACGCGCGGAGCCGGTGAAGCTTTCTTT; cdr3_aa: CASSIGTRGAGEAFF
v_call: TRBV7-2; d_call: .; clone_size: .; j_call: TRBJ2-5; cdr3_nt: TGTGCCAGCAGCCCTGGAGGGGTAAAAGAGACCCAGTACTTC; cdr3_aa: CASSPGGVKETQYF
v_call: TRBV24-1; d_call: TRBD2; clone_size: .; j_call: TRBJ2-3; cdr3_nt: TGTGCCACCAGTGAGAGTCGGGGGGGCCAAGATACGCAGTATTTT; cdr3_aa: CATSESRGGQDTQYF
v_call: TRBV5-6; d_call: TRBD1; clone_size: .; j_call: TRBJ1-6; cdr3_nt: TGTGCCAGCAGCCGGGACAGATTAACCTATAATTCACCCCTCCACTTT; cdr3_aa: CASSRDRLTYNSPLHF